This TCR beta chain was recorded in a study of human thymus T cells. The protocol was immunoSEQ multiplex PCR, while the TCRdb copy is restricted to in-frame clones and leaves out a portion. The sample carries some 72,000 clones, approximately 97% recorded once. With respect to this clone: Its antigen is not known.

Study results and limitations: In unrelated individuals, thymic repertoires overlapped highly, according to related research. Thymic and blood repertoires appeared to show biased V and J gene usage.

It was from resections taken during corrective heart surgery that the thymus tissue came. Each of the donors was a healthy Finnish infant who was undergoing open corrective cardiac surgery for congenital heart defects. CDR1 is SEHNR, CDR2 FQNEAQ, per germline (reference sequence). V gave up 7 bases and J gave up 1 base; unmatched junction bases: 13. The CDR3 has 18 amino acids. Input material: thymus tissue. This receptor was taken from a boy under three years old with a congenital heart defect but otherwise immunologically healthy. The chain recombines TRBV7-9 with TRBJ2-7; 13 bases are shared with TRBD2. The CDR3 nucleotides read TGTGCCAGCACCAAACCGGGACTAGCGGGATCAACATCCTACGAGCAGTACTTC. It specifies CASTKPGLAGSTSYEQYF.